A single sample is the source of the 21 T cell receptor beta chains below, sequenced in a study of regulatory T cells in long-lasting Graves disease. Building of the TCR beta libraries involved iRepertoire HTBI primers and Arm-PCR of CDR3 regions. TCRdb itself ran the multiplex PCR reads through MiXCR, one entry per CDR3 protein. The sample lists approximately 350,000 distinct CDR3 sequences; roughly 15% were seen once. Sample time point: newly diagnosed GD, antithyroid drugs for less than 3 months. Isolated PBMC RNA provided the starting material for the TCR library. The sample was also reused in another study, on T cells in Graves' hyperthyroidism and ophthalmopathy.

Sequencing was performed on peripheral blood mononuclear cells (PBMCs), taken at new diagnosis, from a patient treated with antithyroid drugs. All receptors come from a woman younger than 30 with Graves disease.

A word on this clonotype: This clone may be a read error of a much larger clone one base away. The V gene is TRBV28, the J gene TRBJ2-7; D is ambiguous. The CDR3 is 13 amino acids. Germline CDR1 and CDR2: MDHEN and SYDVKM. CDR3 region: CATRNPNSYGQYF. In DNA form, the CDR3 reads TGTGCCACCCGAAACCCGAACTCCTACGGGCAGTACTTC.

This clonotype was detected a few times. This chain links TRBV10-3 with TRBJ2-5; TRBD1 agrees at 7 bases. V lost 4 bases and J lost 2; bases outside the gene matches: 1. The CDR3 is made up of 13 amino acids. Germline loops: CDR1 ENHRY, CDR2 SYGVKD. In DNA, the CDR3 is TGTGCCATCAGTGGACAGGGACAAGAGACCCAGTACTTC. Amino acids: CAISGQGQETQYF.

This clonotype was recorded many times. The chain has TRBV5-1 and TRBJ1-6; the match to TRBD1 covers 8 bases. The CDR3 totals 14 residues. The ends lost 4 bases at V and 9 bases at J; junction bases unmatched: 6. The germline V gene has CDR1 SGHRS and CDR2 YFSETQ. The CDR3 sequence is CASSAGQGASPLHF. The CDR3 nucleotides read TGCGCCAGCAGCGCTGGACAGGGAGCTTCACCCCTCCACTTT.

The genes are TRBV12-3 or TRBV12-4 and TRBJ2-4; no firm D call. The CDR3 is 13 residues long. V lost 2 bases and J 5 bases, leaving 7 bases between the germline ends. The CDR3 region is CASSLIGQNIQYF. For the CDR3, the DNA is TGTGCCAGCAGTTTAATCGGCCAAAACATTCAGTACTTC.

This chain connects TRBV7-2 to TRBJ2-1; D gene unclear. The CDR3 totals 14 residues. V was pared by 6 bases and J by 1 base, with 10 bases between. Germline V gene data show CDR1 as SGHTA and CDR2 as FQGNSA. CDR3: CASSPNLSYNEQFF. The CDR3 coding sequence is TGTGCCAGCAGTCCCAATCTATCCTACAATGAGCAGTTCTTC.

This clonotype has a count of ten or more. The chain employs TRBV28 and TRBJ2-3, with D possibly matching TRBD1 (6 bases). Germline V gene sequence: CDR1 MDHEN, CDR2 SYDVKM. CDR3 length equals 16 residues. Between the trimmed V and J ends, which lost 4 bases and 0 bases, there was a span of 14 bases. This CDR3 is CASSSRMDSSTDTQYF. As DNA, the CDR3 is TGTGCCAGCAGTTCCCGCATGGACAGTAGCACAGATACGCAGTATTTT.

The rearrangement uses TRBV20-1 and TRBJ2-3, with a possible D match to TRBD1 (6 bases). V lost 1 base and J lost 2, with 16 bases in between. This CDR3 contains 16 residues. Germline V gene sequence: CDR1 DFQATT, CDR2 SNEGSKA (reference sequence). The DNA of the CDR3 is TGCAGTGCTAGAGTTCTGACGAGGGGGTACACAGATACGCAGTATTTT. It encodes CSARVLTRGYTDTQYF.

V gene TRBV10-3 combines with J gene TRBJ1-2; D is possibly TRBD1 (5 bases). The CDR3 loop spans 16 amino acids. Germline CDR1 and CDR2: ENHRY and SYGVKD. Trimming shortened V by 0 bases and J by 6 bases, and 17 bases separated the two germline ends. CDR3 bases: TGTGCCATCAGTGAGTCGACTGTATCGGGGGTCGATGGCTACACCTTC. It translates to CAISESTVSGVDGYTF.

This clonotype was picked up many times. The chain carries TRBV7-2 and TRBJ2-7; tentatively, D is TRBD1 or TRBD2 (5 bases each). Trimming pared 4 bases from V and 3 bases from J, leaving 7 bases between. The CDR3 contains 12 residues. The germline V gene has CDR1 SGHTA and CDR2 FQGNSA. The CDR3 here is CASSWDDYEQYF. The CDR3 DNA reads as TGTGCCAGCAGCTGGGACGACTACGAGCAGTACTTC. The variable domain in full, with the rest retrieved from reference TRBV7-2 and TRBJ2-7, is GAGVSQSPSNKVTEKGKDVELRCDPISGHTALYWYRQSLGQGLEFLIYFQGNSAPDKSGLPSDRFSAERTGGSVSTLTIQRTQQEDSAVYLCASSWDDYEQYFGPGTRLTVT.

Ten or more counts support this clonotype. The chain carries TRBV2 and TRBJ1-2; 7 bases map to TRBD1. The J segment lost 4 bases and the V segment lost 7 bases, leaving 12 bases of the junction unmatched. CDR1 SNHLY and CDR2 FYNNEI come from the germline V gene. This CDR3 has 15 residues. In nucleotides, the CDR3 is TGTGCCAGCAATCAAGGGGGAGGGGGCGGCTATGGCTACACCTTC. Amino acid sequence: CASNQGGGGGYGYTF. The variable domain in full, with the rest retrieved from reference TRBV2 and TRBJ1-2, is EPEVTQTPSHQVTQMGQEVILRCVPISNHLYFYWYRQILGQKVEFLVSFYNNEISEKSEIFDDQFSVERPDGSNFTLKIRSTKLEDSAMYFCASNQGGGGGYGYTFGSGTRLTVV.

This clonotype has ten or more counts. The rearrangement uses TRBV2 and TRBJ2-6; 11 bases are a match to TRBD1. The CDR3 runs 18 residues. V gave up 6 bases and J gave up 0 bases; unmatched junction bases: 7. Germline lookup yields CDR1 SNHLY and CDR2 FYNNEI. The CDR3 loop reads CASRDGTGGNSGANVLTF. For the CDR3, the DNA is TGTGCCAGCAGGGACGGGACAGGGGGAAACTCTGGGGCCAACGTCCTGACTTTC.

This clonotype was detected ten times or more. V usage is TRBV2 and J usage is TRBJ2-7; 10 nucleotides match TRBD2. This CDR3 spans 15 amino acids. From germline, CDR1 is SNHLY and CDR2 FYNNEI. With 4 bases clipped from V and 4 bases from J, the junction kept 7 bases outside the gene matches. The CDR3 DNA sequence: TGTGCCAGCAGTGTCGGCACTAGCGGGGTTTACGAGCAGTACTTC. This translates into CASSVGTSGVYEQYF.

A remark on this clonotype: This could be a read error, since a much larger clone is one nucleotide away. The gene calls are TRBV12-3 or TRBV12-4 and TRBJ1-1, with D possibly TRBD1 on 5 matching bases. With 8 bases removed from V and 1 base from J, the gap between germline ends came to 14 bases. The CDR3 covers 14 residues. The CDR3 here is CASRPEGRNTEAFF. In nucleotides, the CDR3 is TGTGCCAGCCGACCGGAGGGGAGGAACACTGAAGCTTTCTTT.

Only a few counts were recorded for this clonotype. CDR3 amino acids: CSVPPGQGYDEQYF. The CDR3 DNA is TGCAGCGTCCCCCCGGGACAGGGGTACGACGAGCAGTACTTC. V usage is TRBV29-1 and J usage is TRBJ2-7; TRBD1 agrees at 10 bases. Germline CDR1 and CDR2: SQVTM and ANQGSEA. V lost 6 bases to trimming and J lost 5 bases; unmatched junction nucleotides: 10. The CDR3 is 14 residues long.

J is TRBJ2-7 and V is TRBV12-3 or TRBV12-4, with 9 positions matching TRBD1. The J segment lost 7 bases and the V segment lost 6 bases, leaving 13 bases of the junction unmatched. The CDR3 length is 15 residues. CDR3 sequence (DNA): TGTGCCAGCAGCCAAAACCGGGACAGGGTGGGGGAGCAGTACTTC. This translates into CASSQNRDRVGEQYF.

V usage is TRBV19 and J usage is TRBJ2-7; TRBD1 matches 7 bases. V shed 5 bases, J shed 2 bases, and the junction held 6 bases outside the gene matches. Germline V gene data show CDR1 as LNHDA and CDR2 as SQIVND (reference sequence). The CDR3 runs 14 residues. CDR3 DNA: TGTGCCAGTAGTCTCGTGGGACAGACCTACGAGCAGTACTTC. This gives the protein CASSLVGQTYEQYF. Full variable domain (outside the CDR3, taken from reference TRBV19 and TRBJ2-7): DGGITQSPKYLFRKEGQNVTLSCEQNLNHDAMYWYRQDPGQGLRLIYYSQIVNDFQKGDIAEGYSVSREKKESFPLTVTSAQKNPTAFYLCASSLVGQTYEQYFGPGTRLTVT.

This clonotype came up many times. This chain uses TRBV30 with TRBJ2-6; TRBD1 matches at 7 bases. The CDR3 sequence is 16 residues long. CDR1 is GTSNPN, CDR2 SVGIG, per germline (reference sequence). The V gene end was trimmed by 5 bases and the J gene end by 7 bases; junction bases not matched to a gene: 14. CDR3 protein: CAWARGRARYANVLTF. The CDR3 nucleotides are TGTGCCTGGGCTAGGGGGCGGGCTCGGTACGCCAACGTCCTGACTTTC.

This chain links TRBV7-9 with TRBJ1-4; a possible D gene is TRBD1 (5 bases). This CDR3 has 15 residues. Germline CDR1 reads SEHNR; CDR2 reads FQNEAQ (reference sequence). V dropped 3 bases and J dropped 7 bases, with 15 bases sitting between them. CDR3 DNA: TGTGCCAGCAGCTTCCCGTCGGGGCTTCGTGAAAAACTGTTTTTT. Translating gives CASSFPSGLREKLFF.

The chain is built from TRBV2 and TRBJ2-7; 10 bases are a match to TRBD1. The CDR3 runs to 15 residues. V was pared by 1 base and J by 1 base, with 1 base of the junction left unmatched. Germline V gives CDR1 SNHLY, CDR2 FYNNEI. The CDR3 nucleotides are TGTGCCAGCAGTGAAGGACAGGGGGCTTCCTACGAGCAGTACTTC. Translated, it gives CASSEGQGASYEQYF.

This clonotype has only a few counts. V is TRBV29-1 and J is TRBJ1-1, with TRBD1 matching over 7 bases. Looked up from germline, CDR1 is SQVTM and CDR2 is ANQGSEA. This CDR3 has 13 residues. After removal of 7 bases from V and 2 bases from J, the junction contained 7 bases not matched to a gene. Here the CDR3 DNA reads TGCAGCGCCAGACAGGGACTTAACACTGAAGCTTTCTTT. This codes for CSARQGLNTEAFF.

This clonotype was counted at least ten times. The chain couples TRBV4-1 to TRBJ2-2, with 7 bases fitting TRBD2. Trimming removed 1 base from V and 2 bases from J; junction bases left unmatched: 7. This CDR3 spans 17 amino acids. CDR1 is MGHRA and CDR2 is YSYEKL in the germline V gene. CDR3: CASSQAPSGPNTGELFF. The CDR3 bases are TGCGCCAGCAGCCAAGCTCCTAGCGGACCTAACACCGGGGAGCTGTTTTTT.